This TCR beta chain was found in a study of T-cell memory formation after mild COVID-19. The study, taken as a whole, reports: Clones shrinking between day 15 and 85 showed a balanced CD4/CD8 split, and those that grew later tilted toward CD4+. The CD4+ clones that contracted clustered mainly within CM and EM, and the CD8+ clones concentrated in EMRA. Cross-reactive memory apparently joined, as some responding clones appeared in pre-infection memory. Proof of SARS-CoV-2 specificity was absent for the second-wave clones that crested on day 37.

One entry per CDR3 protein, called by TCRdb with MiXCR from the 5' RACE reads. There are roughly 340,000 distinct CDR3 sequences in the sample; around 15% occur only once, and about a fifth lies in the top ten. This clonotype was counted between two and nine times. Its target is unknown. The sample taken for sequencing was PBMCs or a T cell subset sorted from them (not recorded which). The clonotype originates from a man aged 18 to 30 who had mild COVID-19 (a few samples of this study predate the infection). Cell type and time point are not known.

This CDR3 reads CSAMDRGLETQYF. CDR3 DNA: TGCAGTGCTATGGACAGGGGGTTAGAGACCCAGTACTTC. The chain combines TRBV20-1 with TRBJ2-5, with 10 positions matching TRBD1. There are 13 residues in the CDR3. Germline V gives CDR1 DFQATT, CDR2 SNEGSKA (reference sequence). Trimming removed 4 bases from V and 4 bases from J; junction bases left unmatched: 3.